The clone carrying this TCR beta chain was recorded many times. Its antigen is not known. The data stem from a study of T cells in Graves' hyperthyroidism and ophthalmopathy. Findings and caveats of the study: Progression to ophthalmopathy was predicted a median of 6.5 months early. Most thyroid clonotypes expanded above 0.001 appeared in blood too.

The CDR3 covers 16 residues. V shed 4 bases and J 1 base; nucleotides not matched to a gene: 8. Germline V CDR1 and CDR2: SGHDN, FVKESK. Used for diagnoses were clinical symptoms, serum thyroxine and TRAb, thyroid ultrasound and orbital computed tomography. Using around 10 ml of fresh peripheral blood, PBMCs were prepared. Amplification of TCR beta CDR3 regions used RNA as the template. Initially, a first-round RT-PCR of the TCR CDR3 employed the HTBI primer set. TCRdb recomputed calls from the multiplex PCR reads with MiXCR, one row per CDR3 protein. The table has about 520,000 distinct CDR3 sequences, around 24% seen once.

The chain employs TRBV14 and TRBJ2-7, with TRBD2 matching 9 bases. What was sequenced was blood. The sequence came from a woman aged 25 to 39 with Graves' ophthalmopathy. The CDR3 nucleotides read TGTGCCAGCAGCCCGACAGGAGCGGGGGGTTCCTACGAGCAGTACTTC. This sequence encodes CASSPTGAGGSYEQYF.